The subject of this entry is one T cell receptor beta chain. Antigen unknown. This sample stems from a study of post-analysis software for immune sequencing data. Findings of the study overall: TRBV5-6, TRBV5-1 and TRBV20-1 belonged to a set of about five TRBV segments that were more frequent in patients than controls. Comparison with controls showed significantly lower normalized Chao1 diversity in multiple sclerosis patients.

cDNA libraries of TCR beta carried unique molecular identifiers. TCRdb re-called the PCR reads through MiXCR, storing one row per CDR3 protein. The sample lists 700,000 to 900,000 distinct CDR3 sequences, just over 45% occurring once. Per germline, CDR1 MNHEY and CDR2 SVGAGI. V lost 4 bases and J lost 5, with 14 bases in between. The CDR3 has 14 amino acids. The source of this sequence is a girl between 10 and 17 years old with multiple sclerosis. The specimen sequenced was blood. The rearrangement uses TRBV6-5 and TRBJ2-5; D call uncertain. CDR3 sequence reads: CASSSRVSWETQYF. CDR3 bases: TGTGCCAGCAGTTCCCGGGTTAGCTGGGAGACCCAGTACTTC.